These 4 T cell receptor beta chains were all obtained from the same sample, sequenced in a study of post-analysis software for immune sequencing data. Study results and caveats: There were five or six TRBV segments more frequent in patients than controls, and TRBV5-6, TRBV5-1 and TRBV20-1 were among them.

For these receptors, no antigen is known. Each TCR beta cDNA library carried unique molecular identifiers. Each CDR3 protein gets one entry after TCRdb re-called the PCR reads with MiXCR. The sample lists roughly 730,000 distinct CDR3 sequences; roughly 27% were seen once. The sequencing sample was made of blood. These TCRs come from a girl under 18 with multiple sclerosis.

This clonotype was counted between two and nine times. The rearrangement joins TRBV7-9 to TRBJ1-1; 8 nucleotides align to TRBD1. The CDR3 has 14 amino acids. Germline V gene data show CDR1 as SEHNR and CDR2 as FQNEAQ (reference sequence). V lost 6 bases to trimming and J lost 4 bases; unmatched junction nucleotides: 7. The CDR3 bases are TGTGCCAGCAGAACGGACAGGGTGAGCACTGAAGCTTTCTTT. This gives the protein CASRTDRVSTEAFF. Variable domain in full (rest from reference TRBV7-9 and TRBJ1-1): DTGVSQNPRHKITKRGQNVTFRCDPISEHNRLYWYRQTLGQGPEFLTYFQNEAQLEKSRLLSDRFSAERPKGSFSTLEIQRTEQGDSAMYLCASRTDRVSTEAFFGQGTRLTVV.

The sample holds a few counts of this clonotype. The chain couples TRBV20-1 to TRBJ2-5; D uncertain. The germline V gene has CDR1 DFQATT and CDR2 SNEGSKA (reference sequence). V gave up 6 bases and J gave up 4 bases, with 6 bases separating them. This CDR3 region has 10 residues. The CDR3 DNA reads TGCAGTGCGGAGAGAGAGACCCAGTACTTC. Encoded protein: CSAERETQYF.

Here the CDR3 reads CASSGTGGDEKLFF. DNA of the CDR3: TGTGCCAGCAGTGGGACAGGGGGAGATGAAAAACTGTTTTTT. The V gene is TRBV2, the J gene TRBJ1-4; 10 bases line up with TRBD1. Trimming at V came to 4 bases and at J to 6 bases, leaving 2 bases not matched to a gene. The CDR3 has 14 residues. Germline V gene lookup returns CDR1 SNHLY and CDR2 FYNNEI.

This clonotype was seen more than once but under ten times. The chain combines TRBV20-1 with TRBJ2-1; 9 bases align to TRBD2. The CDR3 length is 15 residues. Germline CDR1 DFQATT, CDR2 SNEGSKA (reference sequence). V dropped 6 bases and J dropped 4; count of bases not matched to a gene: 10. CDR3 sequence reads: CSATPGAGGYNEQFF. DNA of the CDR3: TGCAGTGCGACCCCGGGGGCGGGGGGGTACAATGAGCAGTTCTTC.